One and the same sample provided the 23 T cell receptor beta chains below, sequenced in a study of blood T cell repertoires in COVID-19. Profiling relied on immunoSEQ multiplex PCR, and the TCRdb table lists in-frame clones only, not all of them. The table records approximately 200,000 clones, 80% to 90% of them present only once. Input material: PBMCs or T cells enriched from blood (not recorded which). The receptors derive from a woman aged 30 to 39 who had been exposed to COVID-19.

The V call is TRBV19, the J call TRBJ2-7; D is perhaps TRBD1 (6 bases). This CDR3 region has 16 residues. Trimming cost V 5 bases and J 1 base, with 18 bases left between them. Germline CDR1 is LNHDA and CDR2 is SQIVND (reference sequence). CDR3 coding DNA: TGTGCCAGTAGTCCGGACTTAAAGACAGGATCCTACGAGCAGTACTTC. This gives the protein CASSPDLKTGSYEQYF.

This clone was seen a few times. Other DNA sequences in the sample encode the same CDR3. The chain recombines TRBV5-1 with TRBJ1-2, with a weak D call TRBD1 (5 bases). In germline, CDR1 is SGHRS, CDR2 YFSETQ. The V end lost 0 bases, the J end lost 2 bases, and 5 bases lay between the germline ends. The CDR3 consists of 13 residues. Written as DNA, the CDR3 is TGCGCCAGCAGCTTGGGACAGAACTATGGCTACACCTTC. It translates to CASSLGQNYGYTF.

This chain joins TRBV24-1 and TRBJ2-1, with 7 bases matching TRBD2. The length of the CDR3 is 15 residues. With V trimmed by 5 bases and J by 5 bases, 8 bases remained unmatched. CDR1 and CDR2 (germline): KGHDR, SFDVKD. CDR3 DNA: TGTGCCACCAGTGGTCAGACTAGCCTCCACAATGAGCAGTTCTTC. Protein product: CATSGQTSLHNEQFF.

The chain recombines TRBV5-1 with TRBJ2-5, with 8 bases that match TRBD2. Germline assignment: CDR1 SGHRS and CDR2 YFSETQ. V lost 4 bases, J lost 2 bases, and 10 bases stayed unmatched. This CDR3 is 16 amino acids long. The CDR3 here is CASSPSTSDTQETQYF. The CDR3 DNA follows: TGCGCCAGCAGCCCGTCGACTAGCGATACTCAAGAGACCCAGTACTTC.

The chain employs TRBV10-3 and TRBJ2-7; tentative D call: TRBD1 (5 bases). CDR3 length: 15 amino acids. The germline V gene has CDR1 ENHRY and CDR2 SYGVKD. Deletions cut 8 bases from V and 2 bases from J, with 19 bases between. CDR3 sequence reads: CAIRSMDRGPYEQYF. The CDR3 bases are TGTGCCATCCGAAGCATGGATAGGGGTCCCTACGAGCAGTACTTC.

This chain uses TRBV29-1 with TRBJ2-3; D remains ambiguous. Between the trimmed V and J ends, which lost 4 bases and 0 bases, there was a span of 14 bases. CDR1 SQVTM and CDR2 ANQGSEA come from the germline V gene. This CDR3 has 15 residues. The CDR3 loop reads CSVVRRGTSTDTQYF. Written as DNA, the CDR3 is TGCAGCGTTGTGAGGCGCGGAACTAGCACAGATACGCAGTATTTT.

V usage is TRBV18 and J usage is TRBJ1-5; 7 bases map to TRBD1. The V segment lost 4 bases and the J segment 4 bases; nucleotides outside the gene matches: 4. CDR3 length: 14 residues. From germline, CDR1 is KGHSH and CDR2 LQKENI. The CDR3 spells CASSRRDSNQPQHF. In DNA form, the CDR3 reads TGTGCCAGCTCACGCCGGGACAGTAATCAGCCCCAGCATTTT.

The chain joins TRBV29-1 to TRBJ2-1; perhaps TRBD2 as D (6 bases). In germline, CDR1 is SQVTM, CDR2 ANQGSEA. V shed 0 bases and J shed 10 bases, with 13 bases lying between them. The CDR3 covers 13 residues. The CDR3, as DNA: TGCAGCGTTGAAGATCGGGGGAGGATGGAGCAGTTCTTC. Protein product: CSVEDRGRMEQFF.

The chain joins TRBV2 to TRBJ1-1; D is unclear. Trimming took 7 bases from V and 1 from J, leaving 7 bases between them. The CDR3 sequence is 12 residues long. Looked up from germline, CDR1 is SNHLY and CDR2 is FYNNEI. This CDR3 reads CASITRNTEAFF. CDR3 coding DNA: TGTGCCAGCATCACGCGGAACACTGAAGCTTTCTTT.

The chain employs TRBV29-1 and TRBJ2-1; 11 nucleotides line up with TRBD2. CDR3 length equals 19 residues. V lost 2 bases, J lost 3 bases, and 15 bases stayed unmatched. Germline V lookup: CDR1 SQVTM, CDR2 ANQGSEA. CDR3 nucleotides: TGCAGCGTTGAATTGGGGCGTACTAGCGGGAGAATTTTCTACAATGAGCAGTTCTTC. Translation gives CSVELGRTSGRIFYNEQFF.

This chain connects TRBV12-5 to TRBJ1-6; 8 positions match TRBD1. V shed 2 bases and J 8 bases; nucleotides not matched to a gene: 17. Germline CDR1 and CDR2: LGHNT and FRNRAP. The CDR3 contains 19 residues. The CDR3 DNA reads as TGTGCTAGTGGTTTGAGGACAGGGTACCGGGACAGGCCTGATTCACCCCTCCACTTT. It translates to CASGLRTGYRDRPDSPLHF.

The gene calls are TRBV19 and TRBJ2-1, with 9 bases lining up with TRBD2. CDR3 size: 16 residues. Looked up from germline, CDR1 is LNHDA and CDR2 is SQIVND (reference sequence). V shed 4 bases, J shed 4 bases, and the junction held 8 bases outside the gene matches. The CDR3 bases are TGTGCCAGTAGTAAGGTTGGCGGGAGGGCTTACAATGAGCAGTTCTTC. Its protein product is CASSKVGGRAYNEQFF. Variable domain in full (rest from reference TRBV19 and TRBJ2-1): DGGITQSPKYLFRKEGQNVTLSCEQNLNHDAMYWYRQDPGQGLRLIYYSQIVNDFQKGDIAEGYSVSREKKESFPLTVTSAQKNPTAFYLCASSKVGGRAYNEQFFGPGTRLTVL.

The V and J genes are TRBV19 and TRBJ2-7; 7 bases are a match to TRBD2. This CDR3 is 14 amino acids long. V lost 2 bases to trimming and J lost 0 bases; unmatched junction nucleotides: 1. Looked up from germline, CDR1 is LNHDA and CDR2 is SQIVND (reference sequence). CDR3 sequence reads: CASSILADSYEQYF. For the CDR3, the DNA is TGTGCCAGTAGTATACTAGCGGACTCCTACGAGCAGTACTTC.

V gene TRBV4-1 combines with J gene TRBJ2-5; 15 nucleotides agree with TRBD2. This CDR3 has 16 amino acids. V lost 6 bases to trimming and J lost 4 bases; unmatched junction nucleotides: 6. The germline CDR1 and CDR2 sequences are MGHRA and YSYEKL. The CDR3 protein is CASRPGLAGGGETQYF. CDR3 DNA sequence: TGCGCCAGCAGGCCGGGACTAGCGGGAGGAGGAGAGACCCAGTACTTC.

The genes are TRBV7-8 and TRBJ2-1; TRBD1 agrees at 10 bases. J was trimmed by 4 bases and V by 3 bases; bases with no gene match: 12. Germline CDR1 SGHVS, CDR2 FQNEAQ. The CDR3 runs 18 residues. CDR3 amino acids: CASSFDVKTGGVYNEQFF. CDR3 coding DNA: TGTGCCAGCAGCTTCGACGTCAAGACAGGGGGCGTATACAATGAGCAGTTCTTC.

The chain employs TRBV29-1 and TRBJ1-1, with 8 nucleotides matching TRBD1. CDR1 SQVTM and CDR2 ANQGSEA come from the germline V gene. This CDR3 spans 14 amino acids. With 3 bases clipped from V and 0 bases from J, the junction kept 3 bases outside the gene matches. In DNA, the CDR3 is TGCAGCGTTGATGGGACAGGCATGAACACTGAAGCTTTCTTT. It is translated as CSVDGTGMNTEAFF.

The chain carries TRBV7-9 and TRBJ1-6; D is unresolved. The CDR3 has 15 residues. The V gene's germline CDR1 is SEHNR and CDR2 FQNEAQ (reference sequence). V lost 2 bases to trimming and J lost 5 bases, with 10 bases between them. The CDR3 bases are TGTGCCAGCAGCTTACTTCGTGTAGATAATTCACCCCTCCACTTT. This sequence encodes CASSLLRVDNSPLHF.

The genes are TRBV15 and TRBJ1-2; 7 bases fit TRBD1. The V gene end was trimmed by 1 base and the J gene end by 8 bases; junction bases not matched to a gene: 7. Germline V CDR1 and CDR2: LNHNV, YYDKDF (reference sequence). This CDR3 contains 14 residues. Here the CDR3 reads CATSRGGQPSGYTF. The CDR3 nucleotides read TGTGCCACCAGCAGAGGGGGACAGCCCTCAGGCTACACCTTC.

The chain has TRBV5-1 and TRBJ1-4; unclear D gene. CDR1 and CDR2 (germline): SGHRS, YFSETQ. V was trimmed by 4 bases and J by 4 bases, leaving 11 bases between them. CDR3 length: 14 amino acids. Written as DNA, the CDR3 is TGCGCCAGCAGCCCCCTCGGGTTTAATGAAAAACTGTTTTTT. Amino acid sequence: CASSPLGFNEKLFF.

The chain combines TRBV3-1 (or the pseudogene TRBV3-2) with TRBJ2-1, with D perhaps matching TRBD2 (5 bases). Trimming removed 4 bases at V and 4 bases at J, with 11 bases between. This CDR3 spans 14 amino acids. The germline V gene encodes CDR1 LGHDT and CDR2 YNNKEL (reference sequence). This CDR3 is CASSRGSSYNEQFF. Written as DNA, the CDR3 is TGTGCCAGCAGCCGAGGGTCGTCATACAATGAGCAGTTCTTC.

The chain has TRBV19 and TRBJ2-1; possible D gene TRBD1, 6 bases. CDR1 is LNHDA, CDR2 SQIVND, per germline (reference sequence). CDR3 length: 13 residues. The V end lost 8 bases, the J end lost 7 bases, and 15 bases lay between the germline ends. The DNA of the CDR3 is TGTGCCAGTGGGGTCACTAGGGGGAATGAGCAGTTCTTC. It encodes CASGVTRGNEQFF.

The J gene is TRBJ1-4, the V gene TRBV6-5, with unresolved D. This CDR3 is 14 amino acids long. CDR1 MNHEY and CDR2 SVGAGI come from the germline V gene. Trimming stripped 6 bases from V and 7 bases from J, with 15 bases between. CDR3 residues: CASRDSFLLEKLFF. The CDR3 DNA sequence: TGTGCCAGCAGGGACTCTTTTTTACTTGAAAAACTGTTTTTT.

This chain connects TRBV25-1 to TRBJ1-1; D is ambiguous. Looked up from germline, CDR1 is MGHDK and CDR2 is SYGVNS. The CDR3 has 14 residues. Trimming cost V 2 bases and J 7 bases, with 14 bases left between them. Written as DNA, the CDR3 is TGTGCCAGCAGTGAAGGGTGGAGGACGGGTGAAGCTTTCTTT. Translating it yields CASSEGWRTGEAFF.